This TCR beta chain was found in a study of cytomegalovirus exposure and HLA in healthy donors. Findings and caveats of the study: Researchers counted around 150 TCR beta chains as cytomegalovirus-associated.

Trimming removed 3 bases from V and 3 bases from J; junction bases left unmatched: 15. The CDR3 spans 18 residues. Germline V gives CDR1 SGHDT, CDR2 YYEEEE. This clone occurred once. Its target is unknown. Use of 60 Vbeta and 13 Jbeta primers characterized the PCR. TCRdb's copy holds only in-frame clones and misses some; the assay was immunoSEQ multiplex PCR. The data show some 140,000 clones, with approximately 80% seen just once and 8.8% held by the top ten. V and J are TRBV5-6 and TRBJ2-1; 7 nucleotides agree with TRBD1. The sequence was obtained from a woman aged 50 to 60 in good health and CMV-seropositive. What was sequenced was PBMCs. Written as DNA, the CDR3 is TGTGCCAGCAGCTCGGGGAACTTGGACAGGCCGGACTACAATGAGCAGTTCTTC. Translating gives CASSSGNLDRPDYNEQFF. Full variable domain (outside the CDR3, taken from reference TRBV5-6 and TRBJ2-1): DAGVTQSPTHLIKTRGQQVTLRCSPKSGHDTVSWYQQALGQGPQFIFQYYEEEERQRGNFPDRFSGHQFPNYSSELNVNALLLGDSALYLCASSSGNLDRPDYNEQFFGPGTRLTVL.